One and the same sample provided the 16 T cell receptor beta chains below, sequenced in a study of blood T cell repertoires in COVID-19. Profiled with immunoSEQ multiplex PCR; TCRdb holds only in-frame clones, not every one. The repertoire holds 270,000 or so clones, with about 86% as singletons. The sample was PBMCs or T cells enriched from blood (not recorded which). The receptors originated from a man over 45 who had recovered from COVID-19.

This chain uses TRBV6-5 with TRBJ1-6; 7 nucleotides align to TRBD1. This CDR3 has 16 residues. The V gene's germline CDR1 is MNHEY and CDR2 SVGAGI. The junction had 5 bases not matched to a gene; V was cut back by 4 bases and J by 2 bases. The DNA for the CDR3 is TGTGCCAGCAGTTTCGACAGGGTTACCTATAATTCACCCCTCCACTTT. Its protein product is CASSFDRVTYNSPLHF.

The chain recombines TRBV24-1 with TRBJ2-7; maybe TRBD1 (7 bases). V shed 4 bases and J shed 3 bases, with 18 bases lying between them. The CDR3 runs 16 residues. Germline values: CDR1 KGHDR, CDR2 SFDVKD. The DNA for the CDR3 is TGTGCCACCAGTGACCCCGGGACAGCGGGCGGCTACGAGCAGTACTTC. It yields the protein CATSDPGTAGGYEQYF.

This clone was seen a few times. The chain combines TRBV5-1 with TRBJ2-1; 13 nucleotides align to TRBD2. The CDR3 loop spans 15 amino acids. Per the germline V gene, CDR1 is SGHRS and CDR2 is YFSETQ. V was clipped by 2 bases and J by 7 bases; unmatched bases: 3. In nucleotides, the CDR3 is TGCGCCAGCAGCTTAACTAGCGGGGGGGCAAATGAGCAGTTCTTC. This encodes CASSLTSGGANEQFF.

The J gene is TRBJ2-7, the V gene TRBV6-5, with TRBD1 matching over 7 bases. Germline V gene sequence: CDR1 MNHEY, CDR2 SVGAGI. The CDR3 loop spans 12 amino acids. V was pared by 8 bases and J by 3 bases, with 4 bases of the junction left unmatched. The CDR3 coding sequence is TGTGCCAGCCGGGACAGAATCTACGAGCAGTACTTC. Translation: CASRDRIYEQYF.

The chain joins TRBV6-1 to TRBJ2-2; a possible D gene is TRBD2 (6 bases). The V gene lost 2 bases and the J gene lost 4 bases, with 11 bases spanning the gap. This CDR3 comprises 15 residues. The germline CDR1 and CDR2 sequences are MNHNS and SASEGT. The CDR3 reads CASSEFLGGTGELFF. The CDR3 region has the DNA TGTGCCAGCAGTGAATTCTTGGGGGGCACCGGGGAGCTGTTTTTT.

V usage is TRBV28 and J usage is TRBJ2-5; a possible D gene is TRBD2 (5 bases). The CDR3 has 13 residues. The V end lost 6 bases, the J end lost 5 bases, and 13 bases lay between the germline ends. Germline values: CDR1 MDHEN, CDR2 SYDVKM. CDR3 loop: CASRRSSSETQYF. The DNA of the CDR3 is TGTGCCAGCAGAAGGTCTAGCTCGGAGACCCAGTACTTC.

The V gene is TRBV27, the J gene TRBJ2-7, with a weak D call TRBD2 (5 bases). Germline V gene lookup returns CDR1 MNHEY and CDR2 SMNVEV (reference sequence). The V gene lost 2 bases and the J gene lost 5 bases, with 10 bases spanning the gap. The CDR3 length is 13 residues. The CDR3 is CASSLTLGDEQYF. The CDR3, as DNA: TGTGCCAGCAGTTTAACCCTCGGGGACGAGCAGTACTTC.

This clone has a handful of counts. V and J are TRBV4-1 and TRBJ1-1, with D unclear. Germline assignment: CDR1 MGHRA and CDR2 YSYEKL. The CDR3 runs 15 residues. V gave up 2 bases and J gave up 6 bases, with 16 bases separating them. The DNA of the CDR3 is TGCGCCAGCAGCCAACTCCCGACTGCCCGGCCTGAAGCTTTCTTT. It encodes CASSQLPTARPEAFF.

The chain employs TRBV10-3 and TRBJ2-5, with unresolved D. Trimming stripped 4 bases from V and 2 bases from J, with 11 bases between. Looked up from germline, CDR1 is ENHRY and CDR2 is SYGVKD. The CDR3 has 14 amino acids. CDR3 protein: CAISAFGRQETQYF. CDR3 nucleotides: TGTGCCATCAGTGCGTTTGGGCGACAAGAGACCCAGTACTTC.

The chain recombines TRBV7-2 with TRBJ2-5; D remains ambiguous. The CDR3 is 13 residues long. Germline V lookup: CDR1 SGHTA, CDR2 FQGNSA. Between the trimmed V and J ends, which lost 0 bases and 5 bases, there was a span of 7 bases. The CDR3 DNA reads as TGTGCCAGCAGCTTAGCGTCTGGCGAGACCCAGTACTTC. Protein product: CASSLASGETQYF.

V and J are TRBV12-3 or TRBV12-4 and TRBJ2-3, with TRBD1 as a possible D gene (6 bases). CDR3 length: 12 residues. The ends were cut back, 3 bases at V and 5 bases at J, with 6 bases in the middle. CDR3 bases: TGTGCCAGCAGTTTCAGGGGAGATACGCAGTATTTT. Its translation is CASSFRGDTQYF.

The CDR3 DNA reads TGTGCCAGTAGTAGAAACAGGGGGCAAGGTTACGAGCAGTACTTC. It codes for CASSRNRGQGYEQYF. The chain links TRBV19 to TRBJ2-7; TRBD1 agrees at 9 bases. The germline CDR1 and CDR2 sequences are LNHDA and SQIVND (reference sequence). The V segment lost 4 bases and the J segment 4 bases; nucleotides outside the gene matches: 8. This CDR3 has 15 amino acids.

This clone was recorded only once. CDR3 sequence: CASSPGAGTGLNTEAFF. CDR3 DNA: TGTGCCAGCAGCCCCGGGGCGGGGACGGGATTGAACACTGAAGCTTTCTTT. The chain carries TRBV14 and TRBJ1-1, with D perhaps matching TRBD1 (5 bases). The CDR3 loop spans 17 amino acids. Germline V lookup: CDR1 SGHDN, CDR2 FVKESK. The germline V and J ends were trimmed by 4 bases and 0 bases, with 18 bases remaining between them.

This chain links TRBV18 with TRBJ1-1, with TRBD1 identical over 7 bases. V shed 1 base, J shed 0 bases, and the junction held 5 bases outside the gene matches. This CDR3 comprises 16 residues. Germline V gene lookup returns CDR1 KGHSH and CDR2 LQKENI. For the CDR3, the DNA is TGTGCCAGCTCACCACGGACAGGACTGATGAACACTGAAGCTTTCTTT. Translating gives CASSPRTGLMNTEAFF.

The rearrangement uses TRBV28 and TRBJ2-7; D is undetermined. Germline V lookup: CDR1 MDHEN, CDR2 SYDVKM. Trimming cost V 3 bases and J 6 bases, with 6 bases left between them. CDR3 size: 11 residues. CDR3 region: CASSFLFEQYF. The CDR3 DNA reads TGTGCCAGCAGTTTTCTCTTCGAGCAGTACTTC.

V gene TRBV6-2 or TRBV6-3 combines with J gene TRBJ1-5; 8 bases fit TRBD1. V gave up 6 bases and J gave up 5 bases; unmatched junction bases: 18. Germline CDR1 and CDR2: MNHEY and SVGEGT. The CDR3 runs to 18 residues. CDR3 in amino acids: CASSKTRDRPFWDQPQHF. CDR3 in DNA: TGTGCCAGCAGCAAAACTCGGGACAGGCCGTTCTGGGATCAGCCCCAGCATTTT.